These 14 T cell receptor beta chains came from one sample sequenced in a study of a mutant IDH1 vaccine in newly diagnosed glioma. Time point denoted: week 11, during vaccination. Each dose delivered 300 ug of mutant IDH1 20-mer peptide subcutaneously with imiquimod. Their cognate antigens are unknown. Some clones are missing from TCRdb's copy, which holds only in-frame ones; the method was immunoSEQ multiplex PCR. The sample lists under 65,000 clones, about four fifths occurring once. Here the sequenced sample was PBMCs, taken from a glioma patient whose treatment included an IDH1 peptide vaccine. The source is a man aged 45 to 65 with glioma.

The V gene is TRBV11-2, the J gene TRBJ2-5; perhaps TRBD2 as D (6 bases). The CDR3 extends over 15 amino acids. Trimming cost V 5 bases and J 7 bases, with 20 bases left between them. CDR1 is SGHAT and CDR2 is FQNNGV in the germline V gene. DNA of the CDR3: TGTGCCAGCAGCCCTGATCCCGGGATCGGGGGGACCCAGTACTTC. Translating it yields CASSPDPGIGGTQYF. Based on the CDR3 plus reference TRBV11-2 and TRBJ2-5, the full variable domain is EAGVAQSPRYKIIEKRQSVAFWCNPISGHATLYWYQQILGQGPKLLIQFQNNGVVDDSQLPKDRFSAERLKGVDSTLKIQPAKLEDSAVYLCASSPDPGIGGTQYFGPGTRLLVL.

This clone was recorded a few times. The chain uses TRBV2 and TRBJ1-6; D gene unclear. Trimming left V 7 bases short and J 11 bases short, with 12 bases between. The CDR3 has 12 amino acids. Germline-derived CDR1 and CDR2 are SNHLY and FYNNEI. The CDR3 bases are TGTGCCAGCAAGAAGAATGGAGCACCCCTCCACTTT. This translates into CASKKNGAPLHF.

In nucleotides, the CDR3 is TGTGCCAGCAGAATAACGGGACAAGCTAATGAAAAACTGTTTTTT. This sequence encodes CASRITGQANEKLFF. This rearrangement joins TRBV7-9 to TRBJ1-4; weak D call: TRBD1 (6 bases). The CDR3 loop spans 15 amino acids. Germline CDR1 SEHNR, CDR2 FQNEAQ (reference sequence). V shed 6 bases and J shed 3 bases, with 14 bases lying between them.

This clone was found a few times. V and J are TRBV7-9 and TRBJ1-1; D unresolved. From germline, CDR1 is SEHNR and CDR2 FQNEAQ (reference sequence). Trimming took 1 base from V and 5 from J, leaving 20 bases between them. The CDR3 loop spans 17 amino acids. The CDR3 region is CASSLDSYPTFETEAFF. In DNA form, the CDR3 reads TGTGCCAGCAGCTTAGACAGTTATCCAACCTTCGAGACTGAAGCTTTCTTT.

The CDR3 loop is CASSTGQGNTGELFF. CDR3 nucleotide sequence: TGTGCCAGTAGTACGGGACAGGGGAACACCGGGGAGCTGTTTTTT. The chain couples TRBV19 to TRBJ2-2, with 9 nucleotides matching TRBD1. Germline trimming cut 4 bases from V and 1 base from J; bases unmatched to any gene: 1. Germline V gene sequence: CDR1 LNHDA, CDR2 SQIVND (reference sequence). CDR3 length equals 15 residues.

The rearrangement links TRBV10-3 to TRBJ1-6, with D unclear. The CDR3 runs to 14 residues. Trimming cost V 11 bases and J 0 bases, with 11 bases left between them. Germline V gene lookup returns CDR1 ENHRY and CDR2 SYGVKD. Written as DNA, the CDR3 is TGTGCCCTCACAGTGAGCTCCTATAATTCACCCCTCCACTTT. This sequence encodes CALTVSSYNSPLHF.

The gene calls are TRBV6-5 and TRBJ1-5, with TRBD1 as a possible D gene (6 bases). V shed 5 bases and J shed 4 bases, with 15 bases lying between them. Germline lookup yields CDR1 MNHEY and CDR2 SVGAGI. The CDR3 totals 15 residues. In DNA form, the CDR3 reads TGTGCCAGCAGTAATCGAGGGGGTTCTAATCAGCCCCAGCATTTT. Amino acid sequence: CASSNRGGSNQPQHF.

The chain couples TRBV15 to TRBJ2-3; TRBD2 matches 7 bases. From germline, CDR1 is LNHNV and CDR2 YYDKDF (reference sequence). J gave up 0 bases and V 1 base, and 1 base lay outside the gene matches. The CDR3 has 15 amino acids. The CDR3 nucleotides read TGTGCCACCAGCAGAGGCGGGGGAAGCACAGATACGCAGTATTTT. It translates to CATSRGGGSTDTQYF.

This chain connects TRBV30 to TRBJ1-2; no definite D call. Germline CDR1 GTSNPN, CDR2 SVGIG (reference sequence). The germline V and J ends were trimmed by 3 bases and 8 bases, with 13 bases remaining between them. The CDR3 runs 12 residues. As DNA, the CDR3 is TGTGCCTGGAGCTTAACGGGCGAAGGCTACACCTTC. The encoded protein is CAWSLTGEGYTF.

The CDR3 DNA sequence: TGTGCCGTACAGGGGGCCAAATCGAACACCGGGGAGCTGTTTTTT. Amino acid sequence: CAVQGAKSNTGELFF. The V call is TRBV10-3, the J call TRBJ2-2; 9 bases map to TRBD1. The germline gives CDR1 ENHRY, CDR2 SYGVKD. CDR3 length equals 15 residues. The V and J ends lost 11 bases and 0 bases, in that order; junction bases with no gene match: 7.

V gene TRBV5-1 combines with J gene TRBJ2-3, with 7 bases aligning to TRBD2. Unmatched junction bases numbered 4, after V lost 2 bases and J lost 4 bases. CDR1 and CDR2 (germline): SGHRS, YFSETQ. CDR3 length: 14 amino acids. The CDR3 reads CASSLAGRADTQYF. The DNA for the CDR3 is TGCGCCAGCAGCTTAGCGGGAAGGGCAGATACGCAGTATTTT.

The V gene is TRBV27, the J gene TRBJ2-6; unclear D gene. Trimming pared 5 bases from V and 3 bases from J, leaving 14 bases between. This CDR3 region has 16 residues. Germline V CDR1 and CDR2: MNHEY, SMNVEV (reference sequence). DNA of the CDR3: TGTGCCAGCAGTACCCAAGAGAGTGATGGGGCCAACGTCCTGACTTTC. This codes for CASSTQESDGANVLTF.

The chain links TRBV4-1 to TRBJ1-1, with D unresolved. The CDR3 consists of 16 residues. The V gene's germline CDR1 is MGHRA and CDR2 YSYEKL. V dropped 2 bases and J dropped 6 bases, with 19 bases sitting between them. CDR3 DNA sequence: TGCGCCAGCAGCCAACAAGGGAAGGTCTTCCTGGCTGAAGCTTTCTTT. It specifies CASSQQGKVFLAEAFF.

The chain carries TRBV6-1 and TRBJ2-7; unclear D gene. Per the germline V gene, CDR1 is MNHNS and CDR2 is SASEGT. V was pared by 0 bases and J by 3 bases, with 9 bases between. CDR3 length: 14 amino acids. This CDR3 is CASSEAGVYYEQYF. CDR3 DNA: TGTGCCAGCAGTGAAGCCGGAGTGTACTACGAGCAGTACTTC.